Listed here are 5 T cell receptor beta chains from one sample, sequenced in a study of blood T cell repertoires in COVID-19. Using immunoSEQ multiplex PCR, the repertoire was profiled, and TCRdb retains in-frame clones only, with some absent. The sample holds 200,000 to 300,000 clones, 88% seen once. The specimen was peripheral blood. The receptors were sampled from a woman under 40 with acute or convalescent COVID-19.

The rearrangement links TRBV5-6 to TRBJ2-1; D may be TRBD1 (5 bases). V shed 2 bases and J shed 0 bases, with 12 bases lying between them. The CDR3 runs 16 residues. CDR1 is SGHDT, CDR2 YYEEEE, per germline. The CDR3 DNA follows: TGTGCCAGCAGCTTAGCAGGGTTAAGCTCCTACAATGAGCAGTTCTTC. Protein: CASSLAGLSSYNEQFF. Full variable domain (outside the CDR3, taken from reference TRBV5-6 and TRBJ2-1): DAGVTQSPTHLIKTRGQQVTLRCSPKSGHDTVSWYQQALGQGPQFIFQYYEEEERQRGNFPDRFSGHQFPNYSSELNVNALLLGDSALYLCASSLAGLSSYNEQFFGPGTRLTVL.

This sequence joins TRBV4-3 and TRBJ1-2, with TRBD1 identical over 7 bases. This CDR3 is built from 17 residues. Germline V lookup: CDR1 LGHNA, CDR2 YSLEER. V gave up 0 bases and J gave up 8 bases; unmatched junction bases: 15. CDR3 nucleotide sequence: TGCGCCAGCAGCCAAGAAACTGGAGTAGGGGGCGCAGGGGGCTACACCTTC. This translates into CASSQETGVGGAGGYTF.

The chain is built from TRBV10-3 and TRBJ1-5; the D is unclear. This CDR3 has 14 residues. The germline V gene encodes CDR1 ENHRY and CDR2 SYGVKD. Trimming took 3 bases from V and 0 from J, leaving 6 bases between them. The CDR3 nucleotides read TGTGCCATCAGTGACAGTAATAGCAATCAGCCCCAGCATTTT. Translation: CAISDSNSNQPQHF.

The rearrangement links TRBV29-1 to TRBJ2-5; the match to TRBD1 covers 8 bases. With V trimmed by 6 bases and J by 4 bases, 10 bases remained unmatched. The germline V gene has CDR1 SQVTM and CDR2 ANQGSEA. CDR3 length: 14 residues. Here the CDR3 reads CSVSPGTGGETQYF. CDR3 coding DNA: TGCAGCGTGAGCCCGGGGACAGGTGGAGAGACCCAGTACTTC.

The chain joins TRBV11-3 to TRBJ1-1; possibly TRBD1 for D (6 bases). The CDR3 consists of 12 residues. Germline V gives CDR1 SGHNT, CDR2 YENEEA. The germline V and J ends were trimmed by 5 bases and 9 bases, with 13 bases remaining between them. The CDR3 spells CASSAGVGKAFF. DNA of the CDR3: TGTGCCAGCAGCGCAGGGGTGGGAAAAGCTTTCTTT.